Described below is a single T cell receptor (beta chain) sequence and its context. What it binds is unknown. TCRdb reanalysed the 5' RACE reads using MiXCR and keeps one entry per CDR3 protein. Among about 140,000 distinct CDR3 sequences, over 7% were seen once, and the ten largest hold 0.73%. This record comes from a study of T cells after yellow fever vaccination. General observations from the study: Overlap between CD4 and CD8 compartments was detected for a small share of clonotypes.

The origin of this receptor is a man in his thirties or forties who received the YFV17D yellow fever vaccine. The sample here was CD4+ T cells sorted from PBMCs, taken 5 days after the yellow fever booster vaccination.

CDR3 in amino acids: CASSPSGAGGSNEQFF. The CDR3 nucleotides read TGTGCCAGCAGCCCCTCCGGGGCGGGAGGGTCCAATGAGCAGTTCTTC. The J gene is TRBJ2-1, the V gene TRBV4-2; 9 nucleotides align to TRBD2. The germline V gene has CDR1 LGHNA and CDR2 YNFKEQ. The CDR3 extends over 16 amino acids. The trim removed 4 bases at V and 6 bases at J, leaving 10 bases unmatched.